This T cell receptor beta chain was sequenced during a study of a mutant IDH1 vaccine in newly diagnosed glioma. Across the whole study: During weeks 1, 3, 5, 7, 11, 15, 19 and 23, patients received eight vaccinations.

The sample's time point: week 23, last vaccination. Each vaccine dose was 300 ug of mutant IDH1 20-mer peptide, with topical imiquimod. Notes on this clone: No antigen is known for it.

V was trimmed by 5 bases and J by 0 bases, leaving 8 bases between them. The CDR3 covers 14 residues. The germline V gene encodes CDR1 MNHEY and CDR2 SVGAGI. Profiled with immunoSEQ multiplex PCR; TCRdb holds only in-frame clones, not every one. The sample shows under 45,000 clones, around 85% of them seen only once. Sample: PBMCs, taken from a glioma patient whose treatment included an IDH1 peptide vaccine. The chain uses TRBV6-5 and TRBJ1-3; weak D call: TRBD1 (5 bases). The TCR originated in a woman between 18 and 29 years old with glioma. Some clones in this sample may be carry-over from other donors' samples. The DNA of the CDR3 is TGTGCCAGCAGTCTCAGGGACTCTGGAAACACCATATATTTT. Translated, it gives CASSLRDSGNTIYF.